This T cell receptor beta chain stems from a study of blood T cell repertoires in COVID-19. Study in general: Sites across the United States, Italy and Spain contributed samples from acute and convalescent COVID-19.

Clones were sequenced by immunoSEQ multiplex PCR, and TCRdb holds only the in-frame ones, with some missing. Here the sample spans about 220,000 clones, 65% to 85% being singletons. The germline V gene has CDR1 SEHNR and CDR2 FQNEAQ (reference sequence). With 3 bases removed from V and 0 bases from J, the gap between germline ends came to 15 bases. This CDR3 has 17 amino acids. Ages ranged from about 18 to 89 years, with residence in 24 US areas. Participants reported their clinical history, and cohort assignment relied on those reports. Cohort 3 recovery required two negative PCRs, clearance, or symptom resolution.

The genes are TRBV7-9 and TRBJ1-3; weak D call: TRBD1 (6 bases). Material: PBMCs or T cells enriched from blood (not recorded which). This clonotype originated in a woman aged 55-70 years who had recovered from COVID-19. This CDR3 is CASSLAGGLSSGNTIYF. The CDR3 DNA sequence: TGTGCCAGCAGCTTGGCCGGGGGGCTGAGCTCTGGAAACACCATATATTTT.